This T cell receptor beta chain appears in the sequencing data of a study of shared clonotypes between healthy human individuals. Study-level background: Donors had three CD4 naive, three CD4 memory, two CD8 naive and one CD8 memory plate apiece. Study observations and caveats: Several donors held around 5% of naive CD4 clonotypes in common.

The ends were cut back, 10 bases at V and 4 bases at J, with 13 bases in the middle. The CDR3 sequence is 13 residues long. Germline V gene data show CDR1 as SNHLY and CDR2 as FYNNEI. CD45RO-negative CD8 cells positively selected for CCR7 made up the naive population, which excluded terminally differentiated effector memory CD45RA+ cells. Those who donated, Caucasian adults without exception, all lived in Nashville, Tennessee. Libraries were prepared by immunoSEQ multiplex PCR; TCRdb keeps only in-frame clonotypes and omits some of them. The top ten clones hold about 1.7% of a sample with about 2.1 million clones, roughly 95% of them seen once. As concerns this clone: No antigen is known for it.

The sequencing sample was made of naive CD8+ T cells from PBMCs. The gene calls are TRBV2 and TRBJ1-4, with D possibly TRBD1 on 6 matching bases. The sequence came from a man between 18 and 35 years old in good health. Some clones in this sample may be carry-over from other donors' samples. CDR3 amino acids: CATTGAGNEKLFF. The CDR3 bases are TGTGCCACCACGGGGGCCGGTAATGAAAAACTGTTTTTT. The full variable domain, its missing parts supplied by reference TRBV2 and TRBJ1-4, is EPEVTQTPSHQVTQMGQEVILRCVPISNHLYFYWYRQILGQKVEFLVSFYNNEISEKSEIFDDQFSVERPDGSNFTLKIRSTKLEDSAMYFCATTGAGNEKLFFGSGTQLSVL.